The rows below give T cell receptor beta chains drawn from one sample of a study of CD8+CD57+ T cells in acquired aplastic anemia. MiXCR, run by TCRdb on the reads, gives a single entry per CDR3 protein. The top ten clones hold 13% of a sample with around 200,000 distinct CDR3 sequences, about 44% of them seen once. The sample was sorted CD4+, CD8+, or CD8+CD57+ T cells (not recorded which) from PBMCs. All receptors come from a human donor with aplastic anemia. Each CDR3 is given with its conserved first and last residue.

V: TRBV24-1; CDR3: CATRAGTGDSSYTF
V: TRBV9; CDR3: CASSVGWFGTDTQYF
V: TRBV20-1; CDR3: CSARPLNTEAFF
V: TRBV7-8; CDR3: CASSLLAGAYTGELFF
V: TRBV20-1; CDR3: CSAPYMNTEAFF
V: TRBV10-2; CDR3: CASSERSGNTIYF
V: TRBV19; CDR3: CASRRTALSYEQYF
V: TRBV10-1; CDR3: CASSEGQTNTEAFF
V: TRBV25-1; CDR3: CASSDRDRDGYTF
V: TRBV7-2; CDR3: CASSLVRNSNQPQHF
V: TRBV5-1; CDR3: CASSLSSGANVLTF
V: TRBV15; CDR3: CATLTKGDSNQPQHF
V: TRBV5-1; CDR3: CASSFGQGVGSPLHF
V: TRBV10-3; CDR3: CAISGTGGEKLFF
V: TRBV2; CDR3: CASSENRANYGYTF
V: TRBV7-3; CDR3: CASSRDRTGTQYF
V: TRBV29-1; CDR3: CSVAQGVAEQFF
V: TRBV7-2; CDR3: CASSLALETGREKLFF
V: TRBV2; CDR3: CASSLPGAYNNEQFF
V: TRBV19; CDR3: CASSSPLSASGANVLTF
V: TRBV19; CDR3: CASSIRRGGLHF
V: TRBV28; CDR3: CASSLPWTGVAEQYF
V: TRBV30; CDR3: CAWSSQGWRLQETQYF
V: TRBV15; CDR3: CAASRDQGYYGYTF
V: TRBV19; CDR3: CASSISGSYQPQHF
V: TRBV20-1; CDR3: CSAPGSVPVRYF